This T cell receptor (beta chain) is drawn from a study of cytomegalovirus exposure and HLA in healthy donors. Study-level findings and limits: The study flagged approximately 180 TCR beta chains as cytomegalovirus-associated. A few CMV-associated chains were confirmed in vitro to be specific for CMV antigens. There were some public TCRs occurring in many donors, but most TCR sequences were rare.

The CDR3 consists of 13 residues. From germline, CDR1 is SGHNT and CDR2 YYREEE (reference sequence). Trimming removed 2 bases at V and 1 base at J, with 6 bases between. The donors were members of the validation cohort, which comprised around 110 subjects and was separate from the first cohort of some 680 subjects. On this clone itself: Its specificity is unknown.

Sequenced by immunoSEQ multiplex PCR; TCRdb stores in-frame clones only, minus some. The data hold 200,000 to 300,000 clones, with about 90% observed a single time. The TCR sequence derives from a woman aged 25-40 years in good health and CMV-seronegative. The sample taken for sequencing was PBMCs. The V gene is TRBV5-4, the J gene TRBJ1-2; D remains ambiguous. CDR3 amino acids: CASSFGGNYGYTF. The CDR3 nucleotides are TGTGCCAGCAGCTTTGGCGGTAACTATGGCTACACCTTC.